The clone carrying this T cell receptor (beta chain) has just one count. These data come from a study of blood T cell repertoires in COVID-19. Overall study context: Sites in the United States, Italy and Spain provided acute and convalescent COVID-19 samples. Nucleic acid was either cDNA or gDNA, and it came from T cells, B-cell-depleted T cells, or PBMCs.

Unmatched junction bases numbered 4, after V lost 6 bases and J lost 3 bases. Germline V gene sequence: CDR1 LNHDA, CDR2 SQIVND (reference sequence). This CDR3 contains 13 residues. In the authors' methods: Amplification with reference gene primers provided the estimates of nucleated cell counts. Data came from immunoSEQ multiplex PCR; TCRdb stores just in-frame clones and leaves some out. V and J calls and clone size follow that table, whereas D and trimming were derived from the DNA. This table holds fewer than 70,000 clones, over 75% found once. The V gene is TRBV19, the J gene TRBJ1-1; TRBD1 agrees at 7 bases. Material for sequencing was peripheral blood. The clonotype comes from a human donor in a cohort sampled during active COVID-19. CDR3 region: CASRTGVHTEAFF. The CDR3 nucleotides read TGTGCCAGTAGAACAGGGGTCCACACTGAAGCTTTCTTT.